This passage covers 17 T cell receptor beta chains from one sample sequenced in a study of blood T cells in healthy people across ages. A second PCR of about 7 to 11 cycles used a sample-barcoded 5' primer and a J-beta primer mix. TCRdb redid the calling of the 5' RACE reads with MiXCR, one entry per CDR3 protein. This table holds around 1.5 million distinct CDR3 sequences, roughly 32% found once. Sample: blood. These receptors were collected from a woman aged 25 to 39 in good health.

The chain employs TRBV4-1 and TRBJ2-1; 8 nucleotides agree with TRBD2. CDR1 is MGHRA, CDR2 YSYEKL, per germline. Unmatched junction bases numbered 12, after V lost 4 bases and J lost 4 bases. The CDR3 runs to 17 residues. CDR3 nucleotide sequence: TGCGCCAGCAGCCCCTCGACCGCGGCGGGGGGTTACAATGAGCAGTTCTTC. Its protein is CASSPSTAAGGYNEQFF.

A note on this clonotype: An end of the junction differs from the germline gene, which may be a read error. The V and J genes are TRBV20-1 and TRBJ2-1; 10 positions agree with TRBD1. Germline V gives CDR1 DFQATT, CDR2 SNEGSKA (reference sequence). The CDR3 runs to 15 residues. The CDR3: CSATKGQGLGNELFF. The CDR3 nucleotides are TGCAGTGCTACTAAGGGACAGGGGTTGGGCAATGAGCTGTTCTTC.

The chain couples TRBV2 to TRBJ2-4, with D perhaps TRBD1 or TRBD2 (5 bases each). V was trimmed by 3 bases and J by 6 bases, leaving 9 bases between them. The germline V gene encodes CDR1 SNHLY and CDR2 FYNNEI. CDR3 length: 13 residues. The CDR3 nucleotides are TGTGCCAGCAGTGACGTGGGGGTAAACATTCAGTACTTC. This encodes CASSDVGVNIQYF.

The chain combines TRBV4-1 with TRBJ2-1; no clear D gene. Germline assignment: CDR1 MGHRA and CDR2 YSYEKL. Deletions cut 4 bases from V and 0 bases from J, with 10 bases between. This CDR3 is 15 amino acids long. The CDR3 is CASSPHSSSYNEQFF. In DNA, the CDR3 is TGCGCCAGCAGCCCCCACAGCAGCTCCTACAATGAGCAGTTCTTC.

The V and J genes are TRBV20-1 and TRBJ1-6; a possible D gene is TRBD1 (5 bases). This CDR3 comprises 15 residues. Trimming stripped 2 bases from V and 1 base from J, with 9 bases between. CDR1 and CDR2 (germline): DFQATT, SNEGSKA (reference sequence). CDR3 sequence reads: CSARLGESYNSPLHF. In DNA, the CDR3 is TGCAGTGCTAGATTAGGGGAATCCTATAATTCACCCCTCCACTTT.

In the case of this clonotype: The junction and the germline gene differ at one end; a read error may be behind it. The chain links TRBV4-2 to TRBJ2-3, with 11 bases aligning to TRBD1. Germline V gives CDR1 LGHNA, CDR2 YNFKEQ. The CDR3 totals 17 residues. The CDR3 nucleotides read TGTACCAGCAGCCAAGGAACCGGGACAGGGGGAACAGATACGCAGTATTTT. Translation gives CTSSQGTGTGGTDTQYF.

With regard to this clonotype: One end of the junction does not line up with germline, which may come from a read error. The CDR3 region is CACSPLGVDYGYTF. CDR3 coding DNA: TGTGCCTGCAGCCCCCTGGGTGTGGACTATGGCTACACCTTC. The V gene is TRBV7-2, the J gene TRBJ1-2; D gene ambiguous. Germline lookup yields CDR1 SGHTA and CDR2 FQGNSA. The CDR3 spans 14 residues.

This chain links TRBV20-1 with TRBJ2-5, with unresolved D. V lost 0 bases, J lost 7 bases, and 15 bases lay in between. The CDR3 totals 14 residues. From germline, CDR1 is DFQATT and CDR2 SNEGSKA (reference sequence). CDR3 protein: CSARESAQRGTQYF. CDR3 DNA: TGCAGTGCTAGAGAGTCGGCCCAAAGAGGGACCCAGTACTTC.

This chain uses TRBV7-6 with TRBJ2-3; D call uncertain. Per germline, CDR1 SGHVS and CDR2 FNYEAQ. This CDR3 spans 15 amino acids. V was shortened by 0 bases and J by 4 bases, with 11 bases between the two germline ends. CDR3 nucleotide sequence: TGTGCCAGCAGCTTAGCGTTGGGTGACGCAGATACGCAGTATTTT. This codes for CASSLALGDADTQYF.

Only a few counts were recorded for this clonotype. The rearrangement links TRBV10-3 to TRBJ2-3; 8 bases map to TRBD2. CDR3 length equals 16 residues. Germline V gives CDR1 ENHRY, CDR2 SYGVKD. V lost 4 bases to trimming and J lost 0 bases; unmatched junction nucleotides: 6. The CDR3 bases are TGTGCCATCAGTGCCCGAGCGGGAGTTAGCACAGATACGCAGTATTTT. It specifies CAISARAGVSTDTQYF.

The J gene is TRBJ1-6, the V gene TRBV5-1, with D unclear. Trimming removed 7 bases from V and 8 bases from J, with 13 bases in between. Germline-derived CDR1 and CDR2 are SGHRS and YFSETQ. This CDR3 is 13 amino acids long. The CDR3 protein is CASGNRADSPLHF. Written as DNA, the CDR3 is TGCGCCAGCGGAAACAGAGCGGATTCACCCCTCCACTTT. The full variable domain, rest sourced from reference TRBV5-1 and TRBJ1-6, is KAGVTQTPRYLIKTRGQQVTLSCSPISGHRSVSWYQQTPGQGLQFLFEYFSETQRNKGNFPGRFSGRQFSNSRSEMNVSTLELGDSALYLCASGNRADSPLHFGNGTRLTVT.

The chain has TRBV5-1 and TRBJ2-3; possibly TRBD2 for D (6 bases). The germline V gene has CDR1 SGHRS and CDR2 YFSETQ. This CDR3 is 13 amino acids long. Trimming removed 3 bases at V and 9 bases at J, with 14 bases between. DNA of the CDR3: TGCGCCAGCAGCTATAGAGAGGAGGGAACGCAGTATTTT. Its protein product is CASSYREEGTQYF.

The sample holds many counts of this clonotype. The chain couples TRBV20-1 to TRBJ1-5, with 7 bases lining up with TRBD1. The V segment lost 5 bases and the J segment 3 bases; nucleotides outside the gene matches: 4. Germline CDR1 DFQATT, CDR2 SNEGSKA (reference sequence). The CDR3 is 13 residues long. The CDR3 DNA is TGCAGTGCTTACAGGGGAGACAATCAGCCCCAGCATTTT. The encoded protein is CSAYRGDNQPQHF.

In this sample, this clonotype turned up a few times. The V call is TRBV7-3, the J call TRBJ1-6; 7 bases are a match to TRBD1. J gave up 9 bases and V 0 bases, and 2 bases lay outside the gene matches. Germline CDR1 reads SGHTA; CDR2 reads FQGTGA. This CDR3 spans 14 amino acids. CDR3 sequence (DNA): TGTGCCAGCAGCTTAACAGGGGGCGGTTCACCCCTCCACTTT. Protein: CASSLTGGGSPLHF.

The CDR3 here is CASSQQGNRGSYNEQFF. The CDR3 bases are TGTGCCAGCAGCCAGCAAGGTAACAGGGGCTCCTACAATGAGCAGTTCTTC. The chain links TRBV7-3 to TRBJ2-1, with 7 bases fitting TRBD1. Germline V gives CDR1 SGHTA, CDR2 FQGTGA. With V trimmed by 5 bases and J by 0 bases, 10 bases remained unmatched. CDR3 length: 17 amino acids.

This clonotype has only a few counts. V gene TRBV5-1 combines with J gene TRBJ2-7; 9 bases are a match to TRBD2. The J segment lost 3 bases and the V segment lost 4 bases, leaving 26 bases of the junction unmatched. The CDR3 spans 21 residues. Germline CDR1 reads SGHRS; CDR2 reads YFSETQ. This CDR3 is CASSPSSSGSAGGPSFYEQYF. For the CDR3, the DNA is TGCGCCAGCAGCCCGTCGTCTTCGGGGTCCGCGGGAGGGCCTTCCTTCTACGAGCAGTACTTC.

This rearrangement joins TRBV6-1 to TRBJ1-1, with D hard to call. The CDR3 has 14 residues. V lost 2 bases, J lost 4 bases, and 11 bases lay in between. Looked up from germline, CDR1 is MNHNS and CDR2 is SASEGT. The CDR3 is CASSERAPRTEAFF. The CDR3 nucleotides read TGTGCCAGCAGTGAACGGGCCCCACGCACTGAAGCTTTCTTT.